Listed here are 4 T cell receptor beta chains from one sample, sequenced in a study of T-cell reconstitution after alpha-beta-depleted transplantation in children. TCRbeta library preparation incorporated unique molecular identifiers. TCRdb redid the calling of the PCR reads with MiXCR, one entry per CDR3 protein. The sample carries about 400,000 distinct CDR3 sequences, about 16% recorded once. Sample: PBMCs, mostly from graft donor cells, taken 360 days after TCRalphabeta/CD19-depleted stem cell transplant. The origin of the receptors is a boy younger than two who had a stem cell transplant for Wiskott-Aldrich syndrome, so the T cells may come from the graft donor.

The rearrangement uses TRBV5-1 and TRBJ2-2; D uncertain. Germline loops: CDR1 SGHRS, CDR2 YFSETQ. Trimming left V 4 bases short and J 1 base short, with 8 bases between. CDR3 length: 14 residues. The CDR3 loop reads CASSRRQNTGELFF. As DNA, the CDR3 is TGCGCCAGCAGCCGGCGACAGAACACCGGGGAGCTGTTTTTT.

This clonotype was observed a handful of times. The CDR3 DNA sequence: TGCAGTGCTAGCGAGACAGGGGCTTCGCCCGGGAGGGGAAACATTCAGTACTTC. Amino acids: CSASETGASPGRGNIQYF. The J gene is TRBJ2-4, the V gene TRBV20-1; the D call may be TRBD1 or TRBD2 (8 bases each). Deletions cut 3 bases from V and 6 bases from J, with 27 bases between. CDR3 size: 18 residues. From germline, CDR1 is DFQATT and CDR2 SNEGSKA (reference sequence).

In this sample, this clonotype turned up many times. This rearrangement joins TRBV5-1 to TRBJ1-1; 11 bases agree with TRBD1. The length of the CDR3 is 14 residues. J was trimmed by 4 bases and V by 4 bases; bases with no gene match: 3. Germline V gives CDR1 SGHRS, CDR2 YFSETQ. The CDR3 reads CASSAGTGGTEAFF. The DNA for the CDR3 is TGCGCCAGCAGCGCAGGGACAGGGGGCACTGAAGCTTTCTTT. Supplemented by reference TRBV5-1 and TRBJ1-1, the full variable domain reads KAGVTQTPRYLIKTRGQQVTLSCSPISGHRSVSWYQQTPGQGLQFLFEYFSETQRNKGNFPGRFSGRQFSNSRSEMNVSTLELGDSALYLCASSAGTGGTEAFFGQGTRLTVV.

This clonotype occurred a few times. The chain joins TRBV4-1 to TRBJ2-5, with D possibly being TRBD1 (6 bases). Germline values: CDR1 MGHRA, CDR2 YSYEKL. V lost 3 bases and J lost 2, with 13 bases in between. The CDR3 runs to 15 residues. CDR3 coding DNA: TGCGCCAGCAGCCACGCCCCCAGGGGTCAAGAGACCCAGTACTTC. It yields the protein CASSHAPRGQETQYF.